The 22 T cell receptor beta chains below were found in one sample sequenced in a study of regulatory T cells in long-lasting Graves disease. Time point in this sample: newly diagnosed GD, antithyroid drugs for less than 3 months. PBMC RNA was the source of the TCR library. Assembly of TCR beta libraries relied on iRepertoire HTBI primers together with Arm-PCR of CDR3 regions. Via MiXCR, TCRdb re-called the multiplex PCR reads, giving one row per CDR3 protein. The sample contains some 250,000 distinct CDR3 sequences, 18% of which appear only once. Another study also made use of these data, one on T cells in Graves' hyperthyroidism and ophthalmopathy.

The sequenced sample was peripheral blood mononuclear cells (PBMCs), obtained at new diagnosis, from a patient treated with antithyroid drugs. The receptors derive from a woman in her 30s with Graves disease.

This clonotype was found many times. This chain joins TRBV6-5 and TRBJ1-1; D gene uncertain. There are 14 residues in the CDR3. Germline V gene data show CDR1 as MNHEY and CDR2 as SVGAGI. Deletions cut 2 bases from V and 2 bases from J, with 9 bases between. The CDR3 DNA is TGTGCCAGCAGTTACAGGACGGCCAACACTGAAGCTTTCTTT. Its translation: CASSYRTANTEAFF.

This clonotype came up many times. This rearrangement joins TRBV4-1 to TRBJ1-2, with a tentative D call TRBD1 (6 bases). Looked up from germline, CDR1 is MGHRA and CDR2 is YSYEKL. Trimming took off 4 bases at V and 5 bases at J, with 20 bases between the two ends. This CDR3 spans 16 amino acids. The CDR3 region has the DNA TGCGCCAGCAGCCCCTGGCTCCGACAGGCAAATTATGGCTACACCTTC. This encodes CASSPWLRQANYGYTF.

This clonotype came up a few times. The chain joins TRBV20-1 to TRBJ2-7, with 11 bases that match TRBD1. Germline V gene data show CDR1 as DFQATT and CDR2 as SNEGSKA (reference sequence). There are 15 residues in the CDR3. V trimming: 6 bases; J trimming: 6 bases; junction bases outside the gene matches: 13. CDR3 nucleotide sequence: TGCAGTGCCAGGGGGTCTGGACAGGGGGCCGGCGAGCAGTACTTC. As protein: CSARGSGQGAGEQYF.

This clonotype was seen at least ten times. The chain employs TRBV2 and TRBJ1-2; D gene ambiguous. CDR3 length equals 16 residues. Germline V gene lookup returns CDR1 SNHLY and CDR2 FYNNEI. V was cut by 6 bases and J by 4 bases, with 21 bases left in between. The CDR3 protein is CASRREGARRAYGYTF. The CDR3 coding sequence is TGTGCCAGCAGAAGGGAGGGAGCCCGGCGTGCCTATGGCTACACCTTC.

The CDR3 region is CASSPLTGDRNQPQHF. The CDR3 nucleotides read TGTGCCAGTAGCCCACTGACAGGGGACCGCAATCAGCCCCAGCATTTT. The chain recombines TRBV19 with TRBJ1-5; TRBD1 matches at 8 bases. Germline loops: CDR1 LNHDA, CDR2 SQIVND (reference sequence). This CDR3 has 16 amino acids. V dropped 6 bases and J dropped 2; count of bases not matched to a gene: 9.

This clonotype was seen at least ten times. CDR3 in DNA: TGTGCCAGCACAATCTCGATGAACACTGAAGCTTTCTTT. The encoded protein is CASTISMNTEAFF. The chain joins TRBV6-1 to TRBJ1-1; no firm D call. Germline-derived CDR1 and CDR2 are MNHNS and SASEGT. CDR3 length: 13 residues. The V and J ends lost 7 bases and 0 bases respectively, with 9 bases between them.

This clonotype was observed at least ten times. The chain employs TRBV27 and TRBJ1-1; weak D call: TRBD1 (5 bases). CDR1 MNHEY and CDR2 SMNVEV come from the germline V gene (reference sequence). The length of the CDR3 is 15 residues. V lost 5 bases and J lost 3, with 16 bases in between. CDR3 residues: CASSLSGIWDTEAFF. The CDR3 DNA sequence: TGTGCCAGCAGTCTTTCAGGGATCTGGGACACTGAAGCTTTCTTT.

The chain employs TRBV6-1 and TRBJ2-3, with D perhaps matching TRBD1 (5 bases). V was clipped by 6 bases and J by 3 bases, with 7 bases between them. Germline-derived CDR1 and CDR2 are MNHNS and SASEGT. This CDR3 spans 12 amino acids. The CDR3 loop reads CASRKGTDTQYF. The CDR3 DNA is TGTGCCAGCAGAAAGGGGACAGATACGCAGTATTTT.

This clonotype was seen ten or more times. The chain joins TRBV18 to TRBJ2-5; D is tentatively TRBD1 or TRBD2 (6 bases each). The length of the CDR3 is 13 residues. Germline assignment: CDR1 KGHSH and CDR2 LQKENI. V dropped 6 bases and J dropped 2 bases, with 10 bases sitting between them. The CDR3 bases are TGTGCCAGCTCGGGAGGACAGCAAGAGACCCAGTACTTC. It codes for CASSGGQQETQYF.

At least ten counts were recorded for this clonotype. The chain is built from TRBV27 and TRBJ1-1; the D is unclear. CDR1 is MNHEY, CDR2 SMNVEV, per germline (reference sequence). There are 13 residues in the CDR3. V was trimmed by 3 bases and J by 4 bases, leaving 9 bases between them. Here the CDR3 DNA reads TGTGCCAGCAGTTTTCGGGAGGGCACTGAAGCTTTCTTT. It translates to CASSFREGTEAFF.

This clonotype was picked up many times. The chain links TRBV12-3 or TRBV12-4 to TRBJ1-1; D is unclear. V lost 6 bases, J lost 5 bases, and 16 bases lay in between. The CDR3 is made up of 14 amino acids. CDR3 in amino acids: CASSLLQSYTEAFF. The CDR3 DNA follows: TGTGCCAGCAGCCTTTTGCAGAGCTATACTGAAGCTTTCTTT.

The rearrangement joins TRBV13 to TRBJ1-2; 7 bases fit TRBD1. V shed 4 bases, J shed 8 bases, and the junction held 7 bases outside the gene matches. Germline lookup yields CDR1 PRHDT and CDR2 FYEKMQ (reference sequence). The CDR3 extends over 13 amino acids. The DNA for the CDR3 is TGTGCCAGCAGCTACAGGGGTTCCGGGGGCTACACCTTC. Its protein is CASSYRGSGGYTF.

Points on this clonotype: A much larger clone lies a single base off, so this may be a read error. The chain has TRBV6-1 and TRBJ1-3; D gene uncertain. Germline lookup yields CDR1 MNHNS and CDR2 SASEGT. CDR3 length: 15 amino acids. V was cut by 1 base and J by 2 bases, with 9 bases left in between. The CDR3 sequence is CASSEVTSTGNTIYF. The CDR3, as DNA: TGTGCCAGCAGTGAAGTGACCTCCACTGGAAACACCATATATTTT.

This clonotype was seen at least ten times. This chain links TRBV29-1 with TRBJ1-4; D not resolved. CDR1 is SQVTM and CDR2 is ANQGSEA in the germline V gene. The length of the CDR3 is 15 residues. V shed 6 bases and J shed 3 bases, with 17 bases lying between them. As DNA, the CDR3 is TGCAGCGTGATGGGCCTTCACGGGGCTAATGAAAAACTGTTTTTT. Translating gives CSVMGLHGANEKLFF.

This clonotype was observed at least ten times. The chain has TRBV7-9 and TRBJ2-1, with 11 bases lining up with TRBD1. In germline, CDR1 is SEHNR, CDR2 FQNEAQ (reference sequence). The CDR3 spans 16 residues. Trimming cost V 5 bases and J 5 bases; bases outside gene matches: 8. This chain's CDR3 is CASSARTGGFDNEQFF. The DNA for the CDR3 is TGTGCCAGCAGCGCCCGGACAGGGGGCTTTGACAATGAGCAGTTCTTC.

Note on this clonotype: A far larger clone is off by one base, so a read error is likely. The chain has TRBV11-2 and TRBJ2-5; 8 bases are shared with TRBD2. The V gene's germline CDR1 is SGHAT and CDR2 FQNNGV. The CDR3 sequence is 15 residues long. With V trimmed by 7 bases and J by 11 bases, 18 bases remained unmatched. CDR3 residues: CASTRAGGGFNEQYF. DNA for the CDR3: TGTGCCAGCACCCGAGCCGGGGGGGGGTTCAATGAGCAGTACTTC.

Concerning this clonotype itself: This likely stems from a read error, as it lies one base from a far larger clone. V and J are TRBV13 and TRBJ2-1; no definite D call. The ends were cut back, 6 bases at V and 2 bases at J, with 20 bases in the middle. The CDR3 length is 17 residues. Germline V gene sequence: CDR1 PRHDT, CDR2 FYEKMQ (reference sequence). As DNA, the CDR3 is TGTGCCAGCAGTGAATTCCTCGGCGGAAGCCCCTACAATGAGCAGTTCTTC. This encodes CASSEFLGGSPYNEQFF.

J is TRBJ1-2 and V is TRBV4-1, with TRBD1 matching 12 bases. The CDR3 is 15 residues long. The germline V gene encodes CDR1 MGHRA and CDR2 YSYEKL. V was clipped by 3 bases and J by 5 bases; unmatched bases: 4. CDR3 amino acids: CASSQGTGGGYGYTF. CDR3 in DNA: TGCGCCAGCAGCCAGGGGACAGGGGGCGGTTATGGCTACACCTTC.

The rearrangement links TRBV6-4 to TRBJ1-6; unclear D gene. Germline CDR1 reads MRHNA; CDR2 reads SNTAGT. This CDR3 has 15 residues. V was clipped by 0 bases and J by 8 bases, with 11 bases between them. CDR3 DNA sequence: TGTGCCAGCAGTGACTCGACGGCCCCGGATTCACCCCTCCACTTT. Protein product: CASSDSTAPDSPLHF.

This clonotype was seen many times. V gene TRBV12-3 or TRBV12-4 combines with J gene TRBJ2-2; D could derive from TRBD1 or TRBD2 (5 bases each). V lost 2 bases, J lost 0 bases, and 7 bases lay in between. The CDR3 covers 15 residues. The CDR3 sequence: CASSLRGANTGELFF. DNA for the CDR3: TGTGCCAGCAGTTTACGGGGCGCGAACACCGGGGAGCTGTTTTTT.

This clonotype occurred many times. The gene calls are TRBV16 and TRBJ2-7; D is uncertain. The germline CDR1 and CDR2 sequences are KGHSY and FQNENV. Trimming left V 4 bases short and J 2 bases short, with 12 bases between. The CDR3 consists of 14 residues. In DNA form, the CDR3 reads TGTGCCAGCAGCCGCCTCGGTGGAACCTACGAGCAGTACTTC. It codes for CASSRLGGTYEQYF.

There are many counts of this clonotype. The gene calls are TRBV6-1 and TRBJ2-5, with 11 bases that match TRBD2. The V gene's germline CDR1 is MNHNS and CDR2 SASEGT. V lost 6 bases and J lost 1; bases outside the gene matches: 1. This CDR3 is built from 14 residues. In nucleotides, the CDR3 is TGTGCCAGCAGGACTAGCGGGACCCAAGAGACCCAGTACTTC. The encoded protein is CASRTSGTQETQYF.